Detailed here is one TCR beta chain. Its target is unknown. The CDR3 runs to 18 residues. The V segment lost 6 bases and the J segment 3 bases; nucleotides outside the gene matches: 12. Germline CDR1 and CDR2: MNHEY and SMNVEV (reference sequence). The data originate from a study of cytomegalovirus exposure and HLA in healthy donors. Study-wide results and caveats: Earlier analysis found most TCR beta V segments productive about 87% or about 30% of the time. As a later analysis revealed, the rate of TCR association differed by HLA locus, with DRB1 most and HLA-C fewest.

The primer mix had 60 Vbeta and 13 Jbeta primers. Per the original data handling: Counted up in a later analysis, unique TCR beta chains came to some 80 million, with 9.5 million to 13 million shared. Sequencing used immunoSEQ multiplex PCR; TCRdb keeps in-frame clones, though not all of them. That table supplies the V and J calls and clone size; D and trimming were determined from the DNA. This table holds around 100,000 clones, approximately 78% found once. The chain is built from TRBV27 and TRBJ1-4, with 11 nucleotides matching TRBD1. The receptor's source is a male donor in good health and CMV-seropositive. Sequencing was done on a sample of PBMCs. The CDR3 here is CASSFGTGGIGANEKLFF. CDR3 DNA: TGTGCCAGCAGCTTCGGGACAGGGGGAATAGGGGCTAATGAAAAACTGTTTTTT.